Listed below are T cell receptor beta chains from one sample, sequenced in a study of blood T cell repertoires in COVID-19. Some clones are missing from TCRdb's copy, which holds only in-frame ones; the method was immunoSEQ multiplex PCR. The data contain 60,000 to 75,000 clones, 75% to 90% of them seen just once; the ten biggest clones take up 2%. Sequencing input: peripheral blood. The origin of the receptors is a young man with acute or convalescent COVID-19. The CDR3 runs from the conserved cysteine through the conserved F or W. The order of the fields is D gene, J gene, V gene, clone size, CDR3 DNA, CDR3 protein. D genes are given only for firm matches. For some rows the clone size is stated as once, few or many, or as a class when expanded; others skip it.

d_call: .; j_call: TRBJ1-6; v_call: TRBV5-4; clone_size: .; cdr3_nt: TGTGCCAGCAGCCGTGACAGTTCTAATTCACCCCTCCACTTT; cdr3_aa: CASSRDSSNSPLHF
d_call: TRBD1; j_call: TRBJ1-1; v_call: TRBV5-1; clone_size: .; cdr3_nt: TGCGCCAGCAGCTTGGGGCCGACAGGGGGGAACACTGAAGCTTTCTTT; cdr3_aa: CASSLGPTGGNTEAFF
d_call: TRBD1; j_call: TRBJ1-2; v_call: TRBV9; clone_size: .; cdr3_nt: TGTGCCAGCAGCGAGTCGGACAGGGGGGTCTATGGCTACACCTTC; cdr3_aa: CASSESDRGVYGYTF
d_call: .; j_call: TRBJ2-5; v_call: TRBV7-2; clone_size: .; cdr3_nt: TGTGCCAGCAGCTTAGTAGCTCAAGAGACCCAGTACTTC; cdr3_aa: CASSLVAQETQYF
d_call: .; j_call: TRBJ2-6; v_call: TRBV29-1; clone_size: .; cdr3_nt: TGCAGCGTTCAAGGGGGGCCCGGGGCCAACGTCCTGACTTTC; cdr3_aa: CSVQGGPGANVLTF
d_call: TRBD1; j_call: TRBJ1-2; v_call: TRBV14; clone_size: .; cdr3_nt: TGTGCCAGCAGCCAAGAAGGGGGCGTCTATGGCTACACCTTC; cdr3_aa: CASSQEGGVYGYTF
d_call: TRBD1; j_call: TRBJ1-4; v_call: TRBV18; clone_size: .; cdr3_nt: TGTGCCAGCTCACTCCAAGGGGGCGGAACTAATGAAAAACTGTTTTTT; cdr3_aa: CASSLQGGGTNEKLFF
d_call: .; j_call: TRBJ2-3; v_call: TRBV27; clone_size: many; cdr3_nt: TGTGCCAGCACCGAGGACCCCCTGGGGGGGCGCACAGATACGCAGTATTTT; cdr3_aa: CASTEDPLGGRTDTQYF
d_call: .; j_call: TRBJ1-6; v_call: TRBV7-8; clone_size: .; cdr3_nt: TGTGCCAGCAGATTTACAGGGTATTTCGATTCACCCCTCCACTTT; cdr3_aa: CASRFTGYFDSPLHF
d_call: .; j_call: TRBJ1-1; v_call: TRBV5-4; clone_size: .; cdr3_nt: TGTGCCAGCAGCTTATTCCAGGGTGAGACTGAAGCTTTCTTT; cdr3_aa: CASSLFQGETEAFF
d_call: .; j_call: TRBJ2-1; v_call: TRBV3-1/TRBV3-2; clone_size: .; cdr3_nt: TGTGCCAGCAGCCGATTAGGGGGGGGCGGGGCTACTTACAATGAGCAGTTCTTC; cdr3_aa: CASSRLGGGGATYNEQFF
d_call: .; j_call: TRBJ1-4; v_call: TRBV29-1; clone_size: .; cdr3_nt: TGCAGCGTTGGCGCAGCGGGCGCTCTAGGGGAAAAACTGTTTTTT; cdr3_aa: CSVGAAGALGEKLFF
d_call: .; j_call: TRBJ2-1; v_call: TRBV7-9; clone_size: .; cdr3_nt: TGTGCCAGCAGCTTTGGGGGCGTTGAATATGAGCAGTTCTTC; cdr3_aa: CASSFGGVEYEQFF
d_call: .; j_call: TRBJ2-7; v_call: TRBV20-1; clone_size: .; cdr3_nt: TGCAGTGCTAGTGGAACGGAGGCCTACGAGCAGTACTTC; cdr3_aa: CSASGTEAYEQYF
d_call: .; j_call: TRBJ1-1; v_call: TRBV2; clone_size: .; cdr3_nt: TGTGCCAGCAGAGGAGACTGGAAGACTGAAGCTTTCTTT; cdr3_aa: CASRGDWKTEAFF
d_call: TRBD1; j_call: TRBJ2-5; v_call: TRBV13; clone_size: .; cdr3_nt: TGTGCCAGCAGCTTAGTCACAGGGGGTGGGGAGACCCAGTACTTC; cdr3_aa: CASSLVTGGGETQYF
d_call: .; j_call: TRBJ2-1; v_call: TRBV12-3/TRBV12-4; clone_size: .; cdr3_nt: TGTGCCAGCAGACTCGACGGGTACAATGAGCAGTTCTTC; cdr3_aa: CASRLDGYNEQFF
d_call: .; j_call: TRBJ1-2; v_call: TRBV25-1; clone_size: .; cdr3_nt: TGTGCCAGCAGCCATTCGGACAGAGGTGGCTACACCTTC; cdr3_aa: CASSHSDRGGYTF
d_call: .; j_call: TRBJ2-1; v_call: TRBV3-1/TRBV3-2; clone_size: .; cdr3_nt: TGTGCCAGCAGCCATTTCAAGGACGGGAGCTCCTACAATGAGCAGTTCTTC; cdr3_aa: CASSHFKDGSSYNEQFF
d_call: .; j_call: TRBJ1-4; v_call: TRBV15; clone_size: .; cdr3_nt: TGTGCCACCAGCAGACAGGCAACTAATGAAAAACTGTTTTTT; cdr3_aa: CATSRQATNEKLFF
d_call: .; j_call: TRBJ1-2; v_call: TRBV19; clone_size: .; cdr3_nt: TGTGCCAGTAGTATTCGGTGGGAGACCGAGGGCTACACCTTC; cdr3_aa: CASSIRWETEGYTF
d_call: .; j_call: TRBJ2-7; v_call: TRBV18; clone_size: .; cdr3_nt: TGTGCCAGCTCACCGTACTCCCGGACAGCATCCTACGAGCAGTACTTC; cdr3_aa: CASSPYSRTASYEQYF
d_call: .; j_call: TRBJ1-2; v_call: TRBV11-2; clone_size: .; cdr3_nt: TGTGCCAGCAGCCAACAGCGGGGGGGTTCTTATGGCTACACCTTC; cdr3_aa: CASSQQRGGSYGYTF
d_call: .; j_call: TRBJ2-3; v_call: TRBV10-3; clone_size: .; cdr3_nt: TGTGCCATCAGTGAGGGGGGCAGGGGAAACGCAGATACGCAGTATTTT; cdr3_aa: CAISEGGRGNADTQYF
d_call: TRBD1; j_call: TRBJ2-2; v_call: TRBV19; clone_size: .; cdr3_nt: TGTGCCAGTAGTCCAGCGGGACAGGGGCCCACCGGGGAGCTGTTTTTT; cdr3_aa: CASSPAGQGPTGELFF
d_call: .; j_call: TRBJ2-5; v_call: TRBV7-8; clone_size: .; cdr3_nt: TGTGCCAGCAGTCACGACTTTGGGGGCGAGACCCAGTACTTC; cdr3_aa: CASSHDFGGETQYF
d_call: .; j_call: TRBJ1-1; v_call: TRBV19; clone_size: .; cdr3_nt: TGTGCCAGTAGCCAAAGGAGAGTACCTGAAGCTTTCTTT; cdr3_aa: CASSQRRVPEAFF